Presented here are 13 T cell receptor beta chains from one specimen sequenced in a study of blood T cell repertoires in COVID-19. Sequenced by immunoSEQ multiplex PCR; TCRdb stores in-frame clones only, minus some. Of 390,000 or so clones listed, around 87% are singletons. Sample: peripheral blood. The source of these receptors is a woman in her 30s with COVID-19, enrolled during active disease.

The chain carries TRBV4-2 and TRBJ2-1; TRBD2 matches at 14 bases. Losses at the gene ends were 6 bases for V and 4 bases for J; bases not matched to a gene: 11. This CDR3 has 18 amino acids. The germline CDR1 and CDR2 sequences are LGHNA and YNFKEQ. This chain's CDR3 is CASSPPGLAGEGYNEQFF. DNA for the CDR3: TGTGCCAGCAGTCCACCGGGACTAGCGGGAGAGGGATACAATGAGCAGTTCTTC.

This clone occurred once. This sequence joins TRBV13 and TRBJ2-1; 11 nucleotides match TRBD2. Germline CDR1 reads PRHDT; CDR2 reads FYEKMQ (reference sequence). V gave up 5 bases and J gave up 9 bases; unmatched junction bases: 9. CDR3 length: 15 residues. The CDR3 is CASSLTLAGEGEQFF. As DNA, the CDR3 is TGTGCCAGCAGCCTGACACTAGCGGGAGAAGGTGAGCAGTTCTTC.

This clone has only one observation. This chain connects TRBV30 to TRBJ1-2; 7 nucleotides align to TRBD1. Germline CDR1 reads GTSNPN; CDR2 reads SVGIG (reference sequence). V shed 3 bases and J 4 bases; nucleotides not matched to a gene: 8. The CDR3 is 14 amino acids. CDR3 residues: CAWSLQGRIYGYTF. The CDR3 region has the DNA TGTGCCTGGAGCTTACAGGGGCGCATCTATGGCTACACCTTC.

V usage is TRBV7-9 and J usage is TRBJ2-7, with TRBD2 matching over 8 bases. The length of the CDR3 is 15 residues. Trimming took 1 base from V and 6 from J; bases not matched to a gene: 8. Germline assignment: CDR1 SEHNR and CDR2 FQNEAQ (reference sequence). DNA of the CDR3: TGTGCCAGCAGCTTAGGGAGCGGGAGTCGAGGCGAGCAGTACTTC. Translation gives CASSLGSGSRGEQYF.

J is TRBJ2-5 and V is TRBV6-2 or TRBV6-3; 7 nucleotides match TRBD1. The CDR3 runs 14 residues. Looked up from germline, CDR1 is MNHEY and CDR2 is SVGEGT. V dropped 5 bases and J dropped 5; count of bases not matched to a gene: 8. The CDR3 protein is CASSPGTDGETQYF. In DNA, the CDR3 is TGTGCCAGCAGTCCCGGGACAGATGGGGAGACCCAGTACTTC.

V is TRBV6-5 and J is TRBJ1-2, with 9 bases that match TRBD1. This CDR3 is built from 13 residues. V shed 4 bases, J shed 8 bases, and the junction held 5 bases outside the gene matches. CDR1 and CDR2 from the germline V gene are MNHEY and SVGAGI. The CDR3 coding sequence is TGTGCCAGCAGTTTCGGGACAGGGACCGGCTACACCTTC. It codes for CASSFGTGTGYTF.

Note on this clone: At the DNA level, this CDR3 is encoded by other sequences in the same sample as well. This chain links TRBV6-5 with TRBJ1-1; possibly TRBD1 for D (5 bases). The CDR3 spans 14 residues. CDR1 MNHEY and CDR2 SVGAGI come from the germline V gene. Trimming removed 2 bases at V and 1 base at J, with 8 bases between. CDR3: CASSYQGRNTEAFF. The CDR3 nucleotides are TGTGCCAGCAGTTACCAGGGAAGGAACACTGAAGCTTTCTTT.

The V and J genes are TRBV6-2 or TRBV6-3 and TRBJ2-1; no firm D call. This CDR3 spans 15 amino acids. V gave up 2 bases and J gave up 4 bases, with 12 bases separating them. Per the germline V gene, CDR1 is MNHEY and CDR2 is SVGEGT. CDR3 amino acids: CASSYAPASYNEQFF. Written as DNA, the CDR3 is TGTGCCAGCAGTTACGCACCCGCGTCATACAATGAGCAGTTCTTC.

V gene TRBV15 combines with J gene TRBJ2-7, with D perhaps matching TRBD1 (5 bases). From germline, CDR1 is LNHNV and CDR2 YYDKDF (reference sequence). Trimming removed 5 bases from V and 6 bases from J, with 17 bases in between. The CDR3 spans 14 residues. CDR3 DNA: TGTGCCACCAGCGAAGGGGCGTCTCCTCTCGAGCAGTACTTC. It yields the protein CATSEGASPLEQYF.

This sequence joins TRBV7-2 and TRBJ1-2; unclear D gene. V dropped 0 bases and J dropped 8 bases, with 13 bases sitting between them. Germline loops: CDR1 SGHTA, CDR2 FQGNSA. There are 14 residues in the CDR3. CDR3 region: CASSLAQRGSGYTF. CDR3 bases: TGTGCCAGCAGCTTAGCCCAGAGAGGATCAGGCTACACCTTC.

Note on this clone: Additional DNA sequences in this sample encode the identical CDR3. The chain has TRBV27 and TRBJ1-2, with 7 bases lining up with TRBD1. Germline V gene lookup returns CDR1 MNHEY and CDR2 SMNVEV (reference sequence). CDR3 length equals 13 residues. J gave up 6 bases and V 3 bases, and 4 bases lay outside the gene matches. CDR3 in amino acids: CASSFQTGHGYTF. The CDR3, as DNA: TGTGCCAGCAGTTTCCAGACAGGGCATGGCTACACCTTC.

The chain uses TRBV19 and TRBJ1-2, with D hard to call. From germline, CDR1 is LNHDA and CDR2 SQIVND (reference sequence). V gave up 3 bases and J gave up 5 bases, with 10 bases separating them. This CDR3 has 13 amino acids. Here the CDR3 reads CASSIRTGYGYTF. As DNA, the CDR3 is TGTGCCAGTAGTATTAGGACGGGATATGGCTACACCTTC. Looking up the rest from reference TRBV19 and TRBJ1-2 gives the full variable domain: DGGITQSPKYLFRKEGQNVTLSCEQNLNHDAMYWYRQDPGQGLRLIYYSQIVNDFQKGDIAEGYSVSREKKESFPLTVTSAQKNPTAFYLCASSIRTGYGYTFGSGTRLTVV.

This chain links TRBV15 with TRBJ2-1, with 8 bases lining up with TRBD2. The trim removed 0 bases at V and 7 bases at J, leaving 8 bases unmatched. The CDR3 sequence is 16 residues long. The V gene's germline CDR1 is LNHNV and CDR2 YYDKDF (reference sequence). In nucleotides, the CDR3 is TGTGCCACCAGCAGAGACCGGGGACTAGTTTCGAATGAGCAGTTCTTC. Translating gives CATSRDRGLVSNEQFF.